The next 30 T cell receptor beta chains were all read from a single sample in a study of blood T cell repertoires in COVID-19. TCRdb's copy holds only in-frame clones and misses some; the assay was immunoSEQ multiplex PCR. The data show under 75,000 clones, over 70% seen once. The specimen sequenced was peripheral blood. The origin of the receptors is a human donor in a cohort sampled during active COVID-19.

The CDR3 DNA sequence: TGCAGTGCTAGTGATGGGACAGGGGTTTGGTACACCTTC. It specifies CSASDGTGVWYTF. The gene calls are TRBV20-1 and TRBJ1-2; 10 positions match TRBD1. Germline CDR1 reads DFQATT; CDR2 reads SNEGSKA (reference sequence). The CDR3 is 13 residues long. V gave up 3 bases and J gave up 11 bases; unmatched junction bases: 9.

The chain recombines TRBV5-5 with TRBJ1-1; D is unclear. Trimming pared 0 bases from V and 8 bases from J, leaving 17 bases between. CDR3 size: 15 residues. Per germline, CDR1 SGHKS and CDR2 YYEKEE (reference sequence). CDR3 nucleotide sequence: TGTGCCAGCAGCTTGGTAATCGGGTTCGGGTCCGAAGCTTTCTTT. Translation gives CASSLVIGFGSEAFF.

CDR3 in amino acids: CASSLESGGVNEQFF. CDR3 DNA sequence: TGTGCCAGCAGCTTAGAATCCGGGGGAGTCAATGAGCAGTTCTTC. V gene TRBV13 combines with J gene TRBJ2-1; perhaps TRBD2 as D (6 bases). The V end lost 1 base, the J end lost 6 bases, and 13 bases lay between the germline ends. Germline V CDR1 and CDR2: PRHDT, FYEKMQ (reference sequence). The CDR3 has 15 amino acids.

The chain employs TRBV6-5 and TRBJ2-7, with 7 bases that match TRBD1. Germline V gene lookup returns CDR1 MNHEY and CDR2 SVGAGI. V trimming: 7 bases; J trimming: 4 bases; junction bases outside the gene matches: 10. This CDR3 comprises 14 residues. The CDR3 DNA is TGTGCCAGCAAAGAACCGGGACAGTATTACGAGCAGTACTTC. Translated, it gives CASKEPGQYYEQYF.

V and J are TRBV5-1 and TRBJ2-2; D is undetermined. Between the trimmed V and J ends, which lost 4 bases and 2 bases, there was a span of 15 bases. The CDR3 length is 16 residues. The germline V gene has CDR1 SGHRS and CDR2 YFSETQ. The CDR3 sequence is CASSPTVQENTGELFF. CDR3 nucleotide sequence: TGCGCCAGCAGCCCCACTGTGCAGGAAAACACCGGGGAGCTGTTTTTT.

Here the CDR3 DNA reads TGTGCCAGCAGCGGAGGGTTTTCCGATACGCAGTATTTT. Its translation is CASSGGFSDTQYF. The V gene is TRBV7-3, the J gene TRBJ2-3, with D perhaps matching TRBD2 (6 bases). V lost 5 bases, J lost 6 bases, and 12 bases lay in between. This CDR3 has 13 amino acids. Germline V gene data show CDR1 as SGHTA and CDR2 as FQGTGA.

The CDR3 reads CASSLGLAGGHEFADTQYF. CDR3 nucleotides: TGCGCCAGCAGCTTGGGACTAGCGGGGGGGCACGAATTCGCAGATACGCAGTATTTT. The rearrangement uses TRBV5-1 and TRBJ2-3, with 14 bases that match TRBD2. The CDR3 length is 19 residues. Germline V gene sequence: CDR1 SGHRS, CDR2 YFSETQ. The V segment lost 0 bases and the J segment 4 bases; nucleotides outside the gene matches: 10.

The chain links TRBV5-1 to TRBJ2-1, with 12 bases aligning to TRBD2. The V and J ends lost 3 bases and 10 bases, in that order; junction bases with no gene match: 5. Germline assignment: CDR1 SGHRS and CDR2 YFSETQ. The CDR3 runs to 14 residues. The CDR3 here is CASSYRTSGTEQFF. The CDR3 coding sequence is TGCGCCAGCAGCTACCGGACTAGCGGGACCGAGCAGTTCTTC.

V is TRBV27 and J is TRBJ1-2, with 12 bases matching TRBD1. After removal of 5 bases from V and 5 bases from J, the junction contained 6 bases not matched to a gene. In germline, CDR1 is MNHEY, CDR2 SMNVEV (reference sequence). The CDR3 is 15 amino acids. In DNA, the CDR3 is TGTGCCAGCAGTCCCGGGACAGGGGGCTGGTATGGCTACACCTTC. Its protein is CASSPGTGGWYGYTF.

The V gene is TRBV7-3, the J gene TRBJ2-1; 7 nucleotides align to TRBD1. V shed 5 bases, J shed 8 bases, and the junction held 9 bases outside the gene matches. This CDR3 contains 14 residues. Germline values: CDR1 SGHTA, CDR2 FQGTGA. CDR3 DNA: TGTGCCAGCAGCCAGGGGGACCCCCGCCATGAGCAGTTCTTC. Translated: CASSQGDPRHEQFF.

The chain carries TRBV12-3 or TRBV12-4 and TRBJ2-6, with D possibly matching TRBD1 (5 bases). The CDR3 is 12 residues long. Trimming removed 8 bases at V and 5 bases at J, with 7 bases between. The DNA of the CDR3 is TGTGCCAGCGGGGCCTGGGCCAACGTCCTGACTTTC. The encoded protein is CASGAWANVLTF.

This clone was counted a few times. The chain has TRBV2 and TRBJ1-5; D is perhaps TRBD1 (6 bases). Per germline, CDR1 SNHLY and CDR2 FYNNEI. V lost 5 bases, J lost 7 bases, and 12 bases lay in between. The CDR3 runs 13 residues. The CDR3 nucleotides are TGTGCCAGCAGTCAGGGGACGAGGCAGCCCCAGCATTTT. This translates into CASSQGTRQPQHF. The variable domain in full, completed from reference TRBV2 and TRBJ1-5, reads EPEVTQTPSHQVTQMGQEVILRCVPISNHLYFYWYRQILGQKVEFLVSFYNNEISEKSEIFDDQFSVERPDGSNFTLKIRSTKLEDSAMYFCASSQGTRQPQHFGDGTRLSIL.

The gene calls are TRBV15 and TRBJ2-5; D possibly corresponds to TRBD2 (6 bases). The CDR3 is 17 amino acids. The germline V and J ends were trimmed by 3 bases and 1 base, with 18 bases remaining between them. Germline V gene data show CDR1 as LNHNV and CDR2 as YYDKDF (reference sequence). The CDR3 is CATSRGPSGTGQETQYF. The CDR3 nucleotides are TGTGCCACCAGCAGGGGACCATCCGGGACTGGCCAAGAGACCCAGTACTTC.

This clone was counted only a few times. The rearrangement links TRBV7-6 to TRBJ2-7; a possible D gene is TRBD2 (5 bases). The CDR3 extends over 13 amino acids. Germline CDR1 is SGHVS and CDR2 is FNYEAQ. Trimming removed 8 bases from V and 6 bases from J, with 17 bases in between. The CDR3 sequence is CASRGMAGGEQYF. As DNA, the CDR3 is TGTGCCAGCCGAGGGATGGCGGGTGGCGAGCAGTACTTC.

The chain joins TRBV3-1 (or the pseudogene TRBV3-2) to TRBJ1-3, with a weak D call TRBD1 (6 bases). Germline V gene lookup returns CDR1 LGHDT and CDR2 YNNKEL (reference sequence). This CDR3 spans 19 amino acids. Trimming removed 1 base at V and 0 bases at J, with 19 bases between. CDR3 region: CASSQGGGPGPSSGNTIYF. Written as DNA, the CDR3 is TGTGCCAGCAGCCAAGGGGGGGGGCCTGGCCCTAGCTCTGGAAACACCATATATTTT.

Here the CDR3 DNA reads TGCGCCAGCAGCTTGGGACAGGGAGAGGTCGGTGAAAAACTGTTTTTT. Its translation is CASSLGQGEVGEKLFF. The chain combines TRBV5-1 with TRBJ1-4; TRBD1 agrees at 7 bases. V trimming: 0 bases; J trimming: 7 bases; junction bases outside the gene matches: 9. This CDR3 comprises 16 residues. In germline, CDR1 is SGHRS, CDR2 YFSETQ.

The chain uses TRBV10-3 and TRBJ2-2; 10 positions agree with TRBD1. Germline loops: CDR1 ENHRY, CDR2 SYGVKD. J gave up 3 bases and V 2 bases, and 12 bases lay outside the gene matches. The CDR3 spans 19 residues. As DNA, the CDR3 is TGTGCCATCAGTGAGACCCGGACAGGGGGACTGTCGGACACCGGGGAGCTGTTTTTT. It encodes CAISETRTGGLSDTGELFF.

Details on this clone: In the same sample, other DNA sequences code for this CDR3. CDR3 nucleotides: TGCGCCAGCAGCTTGGAAACACTAGCGGGGGGGATCCCCTACGAGCAGTACTTC. The encoded protein is CASSLETLAGGIPYEQYF. V gene TRBV5-1 combines with J gene TRBJ2-7, with TRBD2 matching over 13 bases. The V segment lost 0 bases and the J segment 2 bases; nucleotides outside the gene matches: 8. The CDR3 spans 18 residues. Per the germline V gene, CDR1 is SGHRS and CDR2 is YFSETQ.

The chain recombines TRBV7-8 with TRBJ2-2; possibly TRBD2 for D (5 bases). Germline V CDR1 and CDR2: SGHVS, FQNEAQ. V was cut by 1 base and J by 0 bases, with 9 bases left in between. The CDR3 extends over 16 amino acids. The CDR3 DNA is TGTGCCAGCAGCTTAGGTAGCGTCGCGAACACCGGGGAGCTGTTTTTT. It translates to CASSLGSVANTGELFF.

The chain links TRBV29-1 to TRBJ2-1; unclear D gene. The CDR3 has 13 amino acids. Germline V gives CDR1 SQVTM, CDR2 ANQGSEA. With 6 bases removed from V and 3 bases from J, the gap between germline ends came to 12 bases. The CDR3 sequence: CSVVESCYNEQFF. In nucleotides, the CDR3 is TGCAGCGTGGTGGAGTCCTGCTACAATGAGCAGTTCTTC.

V is TRBV27 and J is TRBJ1-5, with 7 positions matching TRBD1. The junction had 3 bases not matched to a gene; V was cut back by 3 bases and J by 7 bases. In germline, CDR1 is MNHEY, CDR2 SMNVEV (reference sequence). The CDR3 totals 13 residues. The CDR3 nucleotides read TGTGCCAGCAGTTTTACAGGGGTCCAGCCCCAGCATTTT. It encodes CASSFTGVQPQHF.

The chain employs TRBV5-1 and TRBJ2-3, with TRBD1 matching 7 bases. Germline-derived CDR1 and CDR2 are SGHRS and YFSETQ. CDR3 length: 16 amino acids. The J segment lost 4 bases and the V segment lost 0 bases, leaving 8 bases of the junction unmatched. CDR3 bases: TGCGCCAGCAGCTTGGGACAGGGATATTCAGCAGATACGCAGTATTTT. Translated: CASSLGQGYSADTQYF.

The chain combines TRBV30 with TRBJ2-7; TRBD2 agrees at 11 bases. The V segment lost 3 bases and the J segment 0 bases; nucleotides outside the gene matches: 4. The CDR3 has 15 residues. Germline V lookup: CDR1 GTSNPN, CDR2 SVGIG (reference sequence). The CDR3 reads CAWRRLAGISYEQYF. The CDR3 DNA sequence: TGTGCCTGGAGAAGACTAGCGGGGATCTCCTACGAGCAGTACTTC.

This clone was seen once. The gene calls are TRBV5-1 and TRBJ1-2, with D possibly TRBD1 on 5 matching bases. The CDR3 is made up of 15 amino acids. Trimming stripped 7 bases from V and 1 base from J, with 17 bases between. The germline CDR1 and CDR2 sequences are SGHRS and YFSETQ. The CDR3 spells CASGGGTALNYGYTF. CDR3 bases: TGCGCCAGCGGCGGAGGGACTGCCCTTAACTATGGCTACACCTTC.

V gene TRBV7-2 combines with J gene TRBJ2-2; D possibly corresponds to TRBD1 (6 bases). V shed 5 bases and J shed 7 bases, with 20 bases lying between them. CDR1 and CDR2 (germline): SGHTA, FQGNSA. The CDR3 sequence is 16 residues long. Here the CDR3 reads CASSPRGGRVVGELFF. The DNA for the CDR3 is TGTGCCAGCAGCCCCCGAGGGGGAAGGGTAGTCGGGGAGCTGTTTTTT.

The rearrangement links TRBV4-1 to TRBJ2-5; possibly TRBD2 for D (6 bases). Germline V gene data show CDR1 as MGHRA and CDR2 as YSYEKL. The V and J ends lost 5 bases and 5 bases respectively, with 18 bases between them. This CDR3 region has 15 residues. The CDR3 sequence is CASSIQTSDMETQYF. CDR3 bases: TGCGCCAGCAGCATTCAGACTAGTGATATGGAGACCCAGTACTTC.

This chain joins TRBV6-4 and TRBJ2-2; 7 nucleotides line up with TRBD1. Trimming took 5 bases from V and 3 from J; bases not matched to a gene: 12. The CDR3 spans 17 residues. CDR1 MRHNA and CDR2 SNTAGT come from the germline V gene. The CDR3 DNA is TGTGCCAGCAGTTCGGGCAGGGGGAACCGTGACACCGGGGAGCTGTTTTTT. Translated: CASSSGRGNRDTGELFF.

V usage is TRBV11-2 and J usage is TRBJ2-3; 7 bases match TRBD1. Germline lookup yields CDR1 SGHAT and CDR2 FQNNGV. J lost 2 bases, V lost 5 bases, and 4 bases had no gene match. CDR3 length equals 14 residues. The CDR3 bases are TGTGCCAGCAGCCTCGGGACAGCCACAGATACGCAGTATTTT. This sequence encodes CASSLGTATDTQYF.

The chain has TRBV2 and TRBJ2-7; D may be TRBD1 (6 bases). CDR1 and CDR2 (germline): SNHLY, FYNNEI. CDR3 length equals 17 residues. V dropped 8 bases and J dropped 0 bases, with 23 bases sitting between them. The CDR3 bases are TGTGCCAGCGGGGGCCCTGGGTTCCATAGACCCTCCTACGAGCAGTACTTC. It codes for CASGGPGFHRPSYEQYF.

This clone occurred a few times. V is TRBV7-6 and J is TRBJ2-1, with 9 bases fitting TRBD2. The V segment lost 1 base and the J segment 8 bases; nucleotides outside the gene matches: 9. The CDR3 is 16 amino acids. From germline, CDR1 is SGHVS and CDR2 FNYEAQ. This CDR3 is CASSLGGGRAKDEQFF. The CDR3 bases are TGTGCCAGCAGCTTAGGTGGCGGGAGGGCTAAAGATGAGCAGTTCTTC.